This T cell receptor (beta chain) was identified in a study of T-cell memory formation after mild COVID-19. Study conclusions and caveats: Clones contracting over day 15 to 85 were CD4/CD8 balanced, with later expanders leaning CD4+.

Only a few counts were recorded for this clonotype. No antigen is known for it. TCRdb redid the calling of the 5' RACE reads with MiXCR, one entry per CDR3 protein. In the table there are about 180,000 distinct CDR3 sequences, 16% of which are singletons. The V gene lost 4 bases and the J gene lost 7 bases, with 16 bases spanning the gap. Germline lookup yields CDR1 KGHDR and CDR2 SFDVKD. The CDR3 contains 15 residues. The receptor's source is an adult woman who had mild COVID-19 (a few samples of this study predate the infection). Cell type and time point are not known. The chain joins TRBV24-1 to TRBJ2-1; D unclear. Sequenced material: PBMCs or a T cell subset sorted from them (not recorded which). CDR3 nucleotide sequence: TGTGCCACCAGTGACCCCTCTACGAGATCGAATGAGCAGTTCTTC. Translating gives CATSDPSTRSNEQFF.